The rows below give T cell receptor beta chains drawn from one sample of a study of technical replicates of blood from several donors. Repertoires were generated with immunoSEQ multiplex PCR, while TCRdb's copy carries only in-frame clones and drops some. Here the sample spans some 64,000 clones, about 90% being singletons. Sequencing was done on a sample of PBMCs. The receptors derive from a human donor in good health. Some clones in this sample may be carry-over from other donors' samples. Each CDR3 is given with its conserved first and last residue. The D gene is left open where the match is weak. A clone size is listed for some rows: how often the clone was seen (once, few, many), or a class if it is expanded.

-,TRBD1,TRBV6-5,TRBJ1-6,CASTDPGQGYSPLHF,TGTGCCAGCACCGATCCGGGACAGGGATATTCACCCCTCCACTTT
-,-,TRBV5-6,TRBJ1-5,CASSSRGQPQHF,TGTGCCAGCAGCTCCAGAGGGCAGCCCCAGCATTTT
once,-,TRBV7-2,TRBJ1-3,CASSIRQSSGNTIYF,TGTGCCAGCAGCATCAGACAATCCTCTGGAAACACCATATATTTT
-,-,TRBV2,TRBJ1-6,CASSGGTGVQPLHF,TGTGCCAGCAGTGGCGGGACGGGGGTACAACCCCTCCACTTT
-,-,TRBV5-6,TRBJ1-3,CASSLFLLSGNTIYF,TGTGCCAGCAGCCTATTTCTTCTCTCTGGAAACACCATATATTTT
-,TRBD2,TRBV9,TRBJ2-2,CASSAGLAGAAGELFF,TGTGCCAGCAGCGCGGGACTAGCGGGAGCTGCCGGGGAGCTGTTTTTT
-,TRBD2,TRBV5-1,TRBJ2-1,CASSLAPSGKGDEQFF,TGCGCCAGCAGCTTGGCCCCTAGCGGGAAGGGGGATGAGCAGTTCTTC
once,TRBD2,TRBV6-4,TRBJ2-3,CASSERAGGLTDTQYF,TGTGCCAGCAGTGAAAGGGCGGGGGGCCTCACAGATACGCAGTATTTT
-,TRBD1,TRBV25-1,TRBJ1-3,CASSEYMGQGGGNTIYF,TGTGCCAGCAGTGAATATATGGGACAGGGAGGTGGAAACACCATATATTTT
-,-,TRBV7-9,TRBJ1-1,CASSRSGESTEAFF,TGTGCCAGCAGCCGGTCGGGGGAGAGCACTGAAGCTTTCTTT
-,TRBD1,TRBV5-1,TRBJ1-2,CASSPGQGALVGGYTF,TGCGCCAGCAGCCCGGGACAGGGGGCCTTAGTGGGTGGCTACACCTTC
-,-,TRBV7-9,TRBJ1-1,CASSLDAIWTEAFF,TGTGCCAGCAGCTTAGACGCGATTTGGACTGAAGCTTTCTTT
-,TRBD2,TRBV5-6,TRBJ2-5,CASSLGTSGRARETQYF,TGTGCCAGCAGCTTGGGGACTAGCGGGAGGGCCCGGGAGACCCAGTACTTC
-,TRBD2,TRBV6-6,TRBJ2-1,CASSLAGVGNEQFF,TGTGCCAGCAGTCTAGCGGGAGTAGGTAATGAGCAGTTCTTC
-,TRBD1,TRBV5-1,TRBJ2-3,CASSLGTGSSGTDTQYF,TGCGCCAGCAGCCTCGGGACAGGGAGTTCGGGCACAGATACGCAGTATTTT
once,-,TRBV6-1,TRBJ2-2,CASSTLVKGELFF,TGTGCCAGCAGTACCCTAGTTAAGGGGGAGCTGTTTTTT
-,TRBD1,TRBV9,TRBJ1-6,CASSRKTQGAANSPLHF,TGTGCCAGCAGCCGCAAAACTCAGGGGGCGGCTAATTCACCCCTCCACTTT
once,-,TRBV4-3,TRBJ2-7,CASSQDRQREQYF,TGCGCCAGCAGCCAAGATCGGCAGCGCGAGCAGTACTTC
-,TRBD1,TRBV14,TRBJ1-6,CASSHRTGPRNNSPLHF,TGTGCCAGCAGCCATCGGACAGGCCCCCGGAATAATTCACCCCTCCACTTT
-,-,TRBV6-1,TRBJ1-6,CASRESWTANSPLHF,TGTGCCAGCAGGGAGTCCTGGACAGCGAATTCACCCCTCCACTTT
-,-,TRBV18,TRBJ1-1,CASSQGVGNTEAFF,TGTGCCAGCTCTCAAGGGGTGGGGAACACTGAAGCTTTCTTT
-,TRBD1,TRBV29-1,TRBJ1-5,CSVGWGQNSNQPQHF,TGCAGCGTGGGATGGGGACAGAATAGCAATCAGCCCCAGCATTTT
-,-,TRBV7-3,TRBJ2-7,CASSPARSGAYEQYF,TGTGCCAGCAGTCCCGCCCGATCAGGGGCTTACGAGCAGTACTTC
-,-,TRBV18,TRBJ1-1,CASSPPVESRMNTEAFF,TGTGCCAGCTCACCACCGGTTGAGAGTCGAATGAACACTGAAGCTTTCTTT
-,-,TRBV6-5,TRBJ2-2,CASRRRSNTGELFF,TGTGCCAGCCGGAGGCGGTCAAACACCGGGGAGCTGTTTTTT
-,TRBD2,TRBV7-9,TRBJ2-1,CASSLEGLALNEQFF,TGTGCCAGCAGCTTAGAGGGACTAGCACTCAATGAGCAGTTCTTC
-,-,TRBV7-3,TRBJ2-5,CASSSTNQETQYF,TGTGCCAGCAGCTCCACAAATCAAGAGACCCAGTACTTC
-,-,TRBV9,TRBJ1-4,CASSVGQGEKLFF,TGTGCCAGCAGCGTAGGGCAGGGTGAAAAACTGTTTTTT
-,TRBD2,TRBV18,TRBJ2-7,CASSLTSGFSYEQYF,TGTGCCAGCTCACTTACTAGCGGATTCTCCTACGAGCAGTACTTC
few,TRBD1,TRBV25-1,TRBJ1-2,CASAGTGAYGYGYTF,TGTGCCAGCGCCGGGACAGGGGCTTATGGCTATGGCTACACCTTC
-,TRBD1,TRBV5-8,TRBJ1-5,CASSWVGTGLQPQHF,TGTGCCAGCAGCTGGGTCGGGACAGGGCTTCAGCCCCAGCATTTT
-,TRBD1,TRBV25-1,TRBJ2-7,CASSGQGAGEQYF,TGTGCCAGCAGTGGACAGGGGGCTGGCGAGCAGTACTTC
-,TRBD2,TRBV5-1,TRBJ2-7,CASSLTSGRAGEQYF,TGCGCCAGCAGCTTAACTAGCGGGAGGGCCGGCGAGCAGTACTTC
-,-,TRBV19,TRBJ1-1,CASSIPGKGGTEAFF,TGTGCCAGTAGTATACCGGGGAAGGGAGGCACTGAAGCTTTCTTT
-,-,TRBV5-4,TRBJ2-1,CASSPQGPLYNEQFF,TGTGCCAGCAGCCCCCAGGGCCCCTTATACAATGAGCAGTTCTTC
-,-,TRBV7-7,TRBJ2-7,CASSPRGSPYEQYF,TGTGCCAGCAGCCCTAGGGGGTCCCCCTACGAGCAGTACTTC
-,-,TRBV27,TRBJ2-7,CASSLSPGGTYEQYF,TGTGCCAGCAGTTTATCCCCGGGCGGGACCTACGAGCAGTACTTC
-,-,TRBV5-4,TRBJ2-7,CASSYSSYEQYF,TGTGCCAGCAGCTATAGCTCCTACGAGCAGTACTTC
-,-,TRBV7-9,TRBJ1-2,CATESAANYGYTF,TGTGCCACGGAGTCAGCAGCTAACTATGGCTACACCTTC